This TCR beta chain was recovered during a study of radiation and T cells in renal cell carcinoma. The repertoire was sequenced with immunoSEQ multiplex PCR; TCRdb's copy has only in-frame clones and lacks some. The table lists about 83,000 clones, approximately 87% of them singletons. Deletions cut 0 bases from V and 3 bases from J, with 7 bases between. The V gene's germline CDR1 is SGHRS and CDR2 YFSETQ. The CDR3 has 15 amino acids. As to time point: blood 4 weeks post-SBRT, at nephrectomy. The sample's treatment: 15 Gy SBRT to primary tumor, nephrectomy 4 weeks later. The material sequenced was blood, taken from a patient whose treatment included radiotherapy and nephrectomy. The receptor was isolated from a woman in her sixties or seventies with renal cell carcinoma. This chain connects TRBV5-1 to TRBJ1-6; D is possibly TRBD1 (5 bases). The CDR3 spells CASSLEQGYNSPLHF. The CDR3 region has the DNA TGCGCCAGCAGCTTGGAGCAGGGCTATAATTCACCCCTCCACTTT.